This TCR beta chain emerged from a study of human thymus T cells. Generated by immunoSEQ multiplex PCR, the TCRdb table keeps only in-frame clones and is missing some. The profile shows tens of thousands of clones, 90% to 95% of them singletons. All available leukocytes, rather than a set cell count, yielded the blood DNA. The sequence came from a boy younger than two with a congenital heart defect but otherwise immunologically healthy. The sequencing sample was made of blood.

CDR3 nucleotides: TGTGCCAGCAGTCTGAGCGGGTCGGAAAAACTGTTTTTT. The encoded protein is CASSLSGSEKLFF. This rearrangement joins TRBV7-6 to TRBJ1-4; D gene unclear. CDR1 SGHVS and CDR2 FNYEAQ come from the germline V gene. The CDR3 is 13 residues long. Trimming stripped 6 bases from V and 8 bases from J, with 13 bases between.